Given below is one T cell receptor beta chain in context. The antigen remains unidentified. These data are taken from a study of Tregs in tolerant kidney transplant recipients. Unstimulated regulatory T cells (CD4+CD25+CD127-), CD4+CD25- non-regulatory cells, CD4 and CD8 cells were FACS-sorted from thawed PBMCs. The study's findings and limits: Validation in larger populations is needed because few patients were studied. This study did not directly address biological reproducibility.

CDR1 and CDR2 from the germline V gene are GTSNPN and SVGIG (reference sequence). V lost 4 bases and J lost 7, with 11 bases in between. CDR3 length: 12 residues. Generated by immunoSEQ multiplex PCR, the TCRdb table keeps only in-frame clones and is missing some. The sample lists 200,000 to 300,000 clones, roughly 80% occurring once. The rearrangement links TRBV30 to TRBJ2-1; D call uncertain. The TCR sequence derives from a human donor in good health. The specimen sequenced was CD4+ T cells from blood. The CDR3 region is CAWKLRSNEQFF. The CDR3 nucleotides are TGTGCCTGGAAATTGCGGAGTAATGAGCAGTTCTTC.